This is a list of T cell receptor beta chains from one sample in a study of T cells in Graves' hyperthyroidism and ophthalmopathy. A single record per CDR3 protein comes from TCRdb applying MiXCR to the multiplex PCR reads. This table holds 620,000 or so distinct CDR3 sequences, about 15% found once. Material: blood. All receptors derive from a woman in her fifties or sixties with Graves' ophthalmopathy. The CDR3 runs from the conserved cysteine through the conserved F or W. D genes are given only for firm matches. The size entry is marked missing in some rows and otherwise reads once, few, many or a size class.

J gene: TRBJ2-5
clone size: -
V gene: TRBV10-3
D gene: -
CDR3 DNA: TGTGCCATCACTAAGGGAAACTTAGGGTCCGGAGAGACCCAGTACTTC
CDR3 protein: CAITKGNLGSGETQYF

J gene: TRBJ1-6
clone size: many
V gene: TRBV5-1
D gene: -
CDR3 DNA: TGCGCCAGCAGCTTGGAGGGTACCAATTCACCCCTCCACTTT
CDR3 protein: CASSLEGTNSPLHF

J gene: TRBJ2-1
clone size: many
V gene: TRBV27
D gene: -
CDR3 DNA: TGTGCCAGCAGTTTAATCGGGTCGGCATCCAATGAGCAGTTCTTC
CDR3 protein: CASSLIGSASNEQFF

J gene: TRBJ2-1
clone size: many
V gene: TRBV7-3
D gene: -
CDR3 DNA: TGTGCCAGCAGCGCCCAGGGGAGGACCTACAATGAGCAGTTCTTC
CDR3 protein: CASSAQGRTYNEQFF

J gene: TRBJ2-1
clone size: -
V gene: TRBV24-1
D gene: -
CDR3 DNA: TGTGCCACCAGTGATTTGCCTCGGGCAGACAATGAGCAGTTCTTC
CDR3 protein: CATSDLPRADNEQFF

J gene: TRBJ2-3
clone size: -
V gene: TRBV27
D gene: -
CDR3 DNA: TGTGCCAGCAAAGGGCGCACAGATACGCAGTATTTT
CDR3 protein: CASKGRTDTQYF

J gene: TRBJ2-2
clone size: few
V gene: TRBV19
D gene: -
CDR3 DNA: TGTGCCAGTAGTATCGGTGAGAACACCGGGGAGCTGTTTTTT
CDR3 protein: CASSIGENTGELFF

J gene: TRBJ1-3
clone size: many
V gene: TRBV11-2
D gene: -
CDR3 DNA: TGTGCCAGCAGCTTAGCAGGGCCTGGAAACACCATATATTTT
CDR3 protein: CASSLAGPGNTIYF

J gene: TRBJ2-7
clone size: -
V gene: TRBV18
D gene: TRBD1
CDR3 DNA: TGTGCCAGCTCACCCGGGACAGGGCGTAGGTCCTACGAGCAGTACTTC
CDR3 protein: CASSPGTGRRSYEQYF

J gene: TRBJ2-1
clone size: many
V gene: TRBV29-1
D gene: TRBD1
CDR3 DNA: TGCAGCGTTCGGGCAGGGGGCATGGATGAGCAGTTCTTC
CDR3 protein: CSVRAGGMDEQFF

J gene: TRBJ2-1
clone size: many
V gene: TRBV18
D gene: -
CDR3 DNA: TGTGCCAGCTCCCCTGTCGGGGGAAATGAGCAGTTCTTC
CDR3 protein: CASSPVGGNEQFF

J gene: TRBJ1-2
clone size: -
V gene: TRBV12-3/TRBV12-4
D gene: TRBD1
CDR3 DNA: TGTGCCAGCAGTTTCAAACAGGGGGCTATGTTTGGCTACACCTTC
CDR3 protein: CASSFKQGAMFGYTF

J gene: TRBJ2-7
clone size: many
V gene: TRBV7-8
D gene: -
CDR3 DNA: TGTGCCAGCAGCTTAACCGGGACCGACCATATATTCGGGCAGTACTTC
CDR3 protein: CASSLTGTDHIFGQYF